This T cell receptor beta chain was identified in a study of shared clonotypes between healthy human individuals. The CDR3 is 16 residues long. V was trimmed by 3 bases and J by 0 bases, leaving 11 bases between them. Germline CDR1 is MDHEN and CDR2 is SYDVKM. Profiled with immunoSEQ multiplex PCR; TCRdb holds only in-frame clones, not every one. The sample contains fewer than 850,000 clones, about 78% of which appear only once. Investigators divided CD4+ cells into CD45RA+ naive and CD45RA-negative memory subsets. This TCR was recovered from a woman in her twenties or thirties in good health. The chain combines TRBV28 with TRBJ1-4; no reliable D call. Input material: memory CD4+ T cells sorted from blood. Regarding subset: CD45RA-negative fraction. The CDR3 region has the DNA TGTGCCAGCAGTTTTGTCCGGTCCACAACTAATGAAAAACTGTTTTTT. Encoded protein: CASSFVRSTTNEKLFF.